This T cell receptor (beta chain) was recorded in a study of OX40 agonist ivuxolimab in advanced cancers. V dropped 2 bases and J dropped 0 bases, with 12 bases sitting between them. CDR1 and CDR2 (germline): MGHRA, YSYEKL. CDR3 length equals 16 residues. Data came from immunoSEQ multiplex PCR; TCRdb stores just in-frame clones and leaves some out. The data show 55,000 to 70,000 clones, with 90% to 95% seen just once and under 10% held by the top ten. The receptor was derived from an adult with an advanced solid tumor such as melanoma, head and neck, liver or kidney cancer. Sequenced here: CD4+ or CD8+ T cells sorted from blood, sampled in a trial of the OX40 agonist ivuxolimab. This sequence joins TRBV4-1 and TRBJ2-3; D gene unclear. Here the CDR3 DNA reads TGCGCCAGCAGCCAAACCGTCCCTTCTAGCACAGATACGCAGTATTTT. This gives the protein CASSQTVPSSTDTQYF.